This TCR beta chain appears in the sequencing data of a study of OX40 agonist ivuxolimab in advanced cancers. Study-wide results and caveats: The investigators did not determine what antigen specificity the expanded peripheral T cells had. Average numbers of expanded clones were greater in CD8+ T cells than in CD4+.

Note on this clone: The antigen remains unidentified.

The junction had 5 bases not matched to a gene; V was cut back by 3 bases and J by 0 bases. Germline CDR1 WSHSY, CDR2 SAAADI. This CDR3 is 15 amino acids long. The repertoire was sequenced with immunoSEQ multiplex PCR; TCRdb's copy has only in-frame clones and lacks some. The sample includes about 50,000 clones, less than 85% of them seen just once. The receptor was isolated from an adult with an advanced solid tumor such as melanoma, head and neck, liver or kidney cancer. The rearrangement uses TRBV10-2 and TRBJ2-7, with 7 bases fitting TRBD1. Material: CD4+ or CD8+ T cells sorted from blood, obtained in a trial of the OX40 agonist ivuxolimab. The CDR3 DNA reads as TGCGCCAGCAGTGAAGCAGCAGGGGGCTCCTACGAGCAGTACTTC. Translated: CASSEAAGGSYEQYF.